A selection of T cell receptor beta chains follows, all from one sample in a study of shared clonotypes between healthy human individuals. Repertoires were generated with immunoSEQ multiplex PCR, while TCRdb's copy carries only in-frame clones and drops some. The sample shows approximately 2.5 million clones, 93% of them seen only once. The sample consisted of naive CD4+ T cells from PBMCs. Receptor source: a man aged 18 to 30 in good health. Some clones in this sample may be carry-over from other donors' samples. Each CDR3 is given with its conserved first and last residue. A D gene is named only where the DNA matches it firmly. Clone size is shown for a subset of rows, as once, few, many or a class of expanded clone.

d_gene: TRBD2; v_gene: TRBV4-1; abundance: -; j_gene: TRBJ2-4; CDR3aa: CASSPLAGGGENIQYF; CDR3nt: TGCGCCAGCAGCCCTCTAGCGGGAGGGGGGGAAAACATTCAGTACTTC
d_gene: -; v_gene: TRBV28; abundance: -; j_gene: TRBJ2-1; CDR3aa: CASGEQFF; CDR3nt: TGTGCCAGCGGAGAGCAGTTCTTC
d_gene: -; v_gene: TRBV7-9; abundance: -; j_gene: TRBJ1-1; CDR3aa: CASSLAADLNTEAFF; CDR3nt: TGTGCCAGCAGCTTAGCGGCAGACCTGAACACTGAAGCTTTCTTT
d_gene: -; v_gene: TRBV7-9; abundance: -; j_gene: TRBJ2-1; CDR3aa: CASSLDLNEQFF; CDR3nt: TGTGCCAGCAGCTTAGACCTAAATGAGCAGTTCTTC
d_gene: TRBD2; v_gene: TRBV5-8; abundance: -; j_gene: TRBJ2-2; CDR3aa: CASSFSSGTTNTGELFF; CDR3nt: TGTGCCAGCAGCTTCAGTAGCGGGACTACGAACACCGGGGAGCTGTTTTTT
d_gene: -; v_gene: TRBV6-1; abundance: -; j_gene: TRBJ1-3; CDR3aa: CASSEEGGNTIYF; CDR3nt: TGTGCCAGCAGTGAAGAAGGTGGAAACACCATATATTTT
d_gene: TRBD1; v_gene: TRBV6-5; abundance: -; j_gene: TRBJ1-2; CDR3aa: CASSPGTGYGYTF; CDR3nt: TGTGCCAGCAGTCCAGGGACAGGGTACGGCTACACCTTC
d_gene: -; v_gene: TRBV5-4; abundance: -; j_gene: TRBJ1-2; CDR3aa: CASSLVLEGYTF; CDR3nt: TGTGCCAGCAGCTTGGTTCTGGAAGGCTACACCTTC
d_gene: -; v_gene: TRBV5-4; abundance: -; j_gene: TRBJ1-1; CDR3aa: CASSSGSKNTEAFF; CDR3nt: TGTGCCAGCAGCTCCGGGAGCAAGAACACTGAAGCTTTCTTT
d_gene: -; v_gene: TRBV19; abundance: -; j_gene: TRBJ1-2; CDR3aa: CASSYRAFDGYTF; CDR3nt: TGTGCCAGTAGCTACCGGGCCTTCGATGGCTACACCTTC
d_gene: TRBD1; v_gene: TRBV30; abundance: -; j_gene: TRBJ2-1; CDR3aa: CAWRRTGKQFF; CDR3nt: TGTGCCTGGCGGCGGACAGGAAAACAGTTCTTC
d_gene: TRBD1; v_gene: TRBV29-1; abundance: -; j_gene: TRBJ1-6; CDR3aa: CSVKQGRTSPLHF; CDR3nt: TGCAGCGTTAAACAGGGGCGGACTTCACCCCTCCACTTT
d_gene: -; v_gene: TRBV5-8; abundance: -; j_gene: TRBJ1-5; CDR3aa: CASSLVKGGGLNQPQHF; CDR3nt: TGTGCCAGCAGCTTGGTTAAGGGGGGTGGTTTGAATCAGCCCCAGCATTTT
d_gene: -; v_gene: TRBV30; abundance: -; j_gene: TRBJ1-2; CDR3aa: CAWRGTPGAGYTF; CDR3nt: TGTGCCTGGAGGGGGACCCCAGGAGCTGGCTACACCTTC
d_gene: -; v_gene: TRBV7-2; abundance: -; j_gene: TRBJ2-5; CDR3aa: CASSLKGRKEAQYF; CDR3nt: TGTGCCAGCAGCTTAAAAGGGAGGAAGGAGGCCCAGTACTTC
d_gene: -; v_gene: TRBV5-1; abundance: -; j_gene: TRBJ2-1; CDR3aa: CASSTEATWDEQFF; CDR3nt: TGCGCCAGCAGCACCGAGGCCACCTGGGATGAGCAGTTCTTC
d_gene: TRBD2; v_gene: TRBV4-1; abundance: -; j_gene: TRBJ2-1; CDR3aa: CASSPGLAGGLRYNEQFF; CDR3nt: TGCGCCAGCAGCCCGGGACTAGCGGGAGGCCTAAGGTACAATGAGCAGTTCTTC
d_gene: -; v_gene: TRBV11-2; abundance: -; j_gene: TRBJ2-5; CDR3aa: CASKRLTQRETQYF; CDR3nt: TGTGCCAGCAAAAGGCTAACCCAGCGGGAGACCCAGTACTTC
d_gene: TRBD1; v_gene: TRBV5-6; abundance: -; j_gene: TRBJ1-5; CDR3aa: CASSSNQTGRRINQPQHF; CDR3nt: TGTGCCAGCAGCTCCAACCAGACAGGGCGTAGAATCAATCAGCCCCAGCATTTT
d_gene: -; v_gene: TRBV19; abundance: -; j_gene: TRBJ1-5; CDR3aa: CASSMGGYSNQPQHF; CDR3nt: TGTGCCAGTAGTATGGGAGGCTATAGCAATCAGCCCCAGCATTTT
d_gene: -; v_gene: TRBV5-1; abundance: few; j_gene: TRBJ1-2; CDR3aa: CASSLGTSNYGYTF; CDR3nt: TGCGCCAGCAGCTTGGGGACATCCAACTATGGCTACACCTTC
d_gene: TRBD2; v_gene: TRBV7-2; abundance: -; j_gene: TRBJ2-1; CDR3aa: CASSFLGLAGGKEQFF; CDR3nt: TGTGCCAGCAGCTTTTTGGGTCTAGCGGGAGGAAAGGAGCAGTTCTTC
d_gene: -; v_gene: TRBV6-1; abundance: -; j_gene: TRBJ1-5; CDR3aa: CASSEAVGRGGNQPQHF; CDR3nt: TGTGCCAGCAGTGAAGCGGTAGGCAGGGGTGGCAATCAGCCCCAGCATTTT
d_gene: TRBD2; v_gene: TRBV28; abundance: once; j_gene: TRBJ2-2; CDR3aa: CASRPGGSNTGELFF; CDR3nt: TGTGCCAGCAGGCCGGGAGGCTCGAACACCGGGGAGCTGTTTTTT
d_gene: -; v_gene: TRBV19; abundance: -; j_gene: TRBJ2-1; CDR3aa: CASSIAGWPLLTYNEQFF; CDR3nt: TGTGCCAGTAGTATCGCGGGTTGGCCCCTCTTGACCTACAATGAGCAGTTCTTC
d_gene: -; v_gene: TRBV28; abundance: -; j_gene: TRBJ1-1; CDR3aa: CASSLWERGAAEAFF; CDR3nt: TGTGCCAGCAGTTTATGGGAGAGGGGCGCAGCTGAAGCTTTCTTT
d_gene: TRBD2; v_gene: TRBV7-2; abundance: -; j_gene: TRBJ2-3; CDR3aa: CASSFTSGRFPPSRDTQYF; CDR3nt: TGTGCCAGCAGCTTTACTAGCGGGAGATTTCCTCCATCGCGCGATACGCAGTATTTT
d_gene: -; v_gene: TRBV6-1; abundance: -; j_gene: TRBJ1-1; CDR3aa: CASSARTALGEAFF; CDR3nt: TGTGCCAGCAGTGCCCGGACAGCCTTAGGTGAAGCTTTCTTT
d_gene: -; v_gene: TRBV7-2; abundance: -; j_gene: TRBJ1-1; CDR3aa: CASSLGREKPGAFF; CDR3nt: TGTGCCAGCAGCTTAGGTCGGGAGAAGCCAGGAGCTTTCTTT
d_gene: -; v_gene: TRBV30; abundance: -; j_gene: TRBJ2-2; CDR3aa: CAWSRTGTKRTGELFF; CDR3nt: TGTGCCTGGAGTAGAACCGGGACCAAGAGGACCGGGGAGCTGTTTTTT
d_gene: -; v_gene: TRBV19; abundance: -; j_gene: TRBJ2-3; CDR3aa: CASSIGAFNTDTQYF; CDR3nt: TGTGCCAGTAGTATTGGAGCGTTTAACACAGATACGCAGTATTTT
d_gene: TRBD1; v_gene: TRBV28; abundance: -; j_gene: TRBJ1-4; CDR3aa: CASSFIPGTGNEKLFF; CDR3nt: TGTGCCAGCAGTTTTATTCCCGGGACAGGGAATGAAAAACTGTTTTTT
d_gene: TRBD2; v_gene: TRBV5-5; abundance: -; j_gene: TRBJ2-1; CDR3aa: CASSLLSGSSDEQFF; CDR3nt: TGTGCCAGCAGCTTGTTGAGCGGGAGTTCCGATGAGCAGTTCTTC
d_gene: -; v_gene: TRBV29-1; abundance: -; j_gene: TRBJ1-2; CDR3aa: CSVEEGALANYGYTF; CDR3nt: TGCAGCGTTGAAGAGGGGGCCCTAGCTAACTATGGCTACACCTTC
d_gene: TRBD1; v_gene: TRBV14; abundance: -; j_gene: TRBJ2-2; CDR3aa: CASSRGTDFTLFF; CDR3nt: TGTGCCAGCAGCAGGGGGACAGACTTCACGCTGTTTTTT
d_gene: -; v_gene: TRBV19; abundance: -; j_gene: TRBJ1-4; CDR3aa: CASSMPPEKLFF; CDR3nt: TGTGCCAGTAGTATGCCTCCTGAAAAACTGTTTTTT
d_gene: TRBD1; v_gene: TRBV25-1; abundance: -; j_gene: TRBJ1-6; CDR3aa: CASTGQAGYSPLHF; CDR3nt: TGTGCCAGCACCGGACAGGCTGGTTATTCACCCCTCCACTTT
d_gene: -; v_gene: TRBV6-6; abundance: -; j_gene: TRBJ2-2; CDR3aa: CATSGLGVTGELFF; CDR3nt: TGTGCCACCTCAGGGTTGGGCGTCACCGGGGAGCTGTTTTTT
d_gene: -; v_gene: TRBV7-7; abundance: -; j_gene: TRBJ2-3; CDR3aa: CASSLAGGTDTQYF; CDR3nt: TGTGCCAGCAGCTTAGCGGGAGGCACAGATACGCAGTATTTT
d_gene: -; v_gene: TRBV5-4; abundance: once; j_gene: TRBJ2-5; CDR3aa: CASSWGETQYF; CDR3nt: TGTGCCAGCAGTTGGGGGGAGACCCAGTACTTC
d_gene: -; v_gene: TRBV9; abundance: -; j_gene: TRBJ2-2; CDR3aa: CASSRRWGSPNTGELFF; CDR3nt: TGTGCCAGCAGCCGTAGGTGGGGGTCCCCTAACACCGGGGAGCTGTTTTTT